The rows below give T cell receptor beta chains drawn from one sample of a study of T cell responses to AZD1222 COVID-19 vaccine. Here immunoSEQ multiplex PCR was the method, and the copy in TCRdb shows in-frame clones only, minus some. Among about 100,000 clones listed, about 87% were seen once. Here the sequenced sample was peripheral blood, taken on day 0 of AZD1222 vaccination. These receptors came from an adult in good health. The CDR3 runs from the conserved cysteine through the conserved F or W. Fields, in order: CDR3 DNA, CDR3 protein, V gene, D gene, J gene, clone size. A D gene is named only where the DNA matches it firmly. Only some rows state a clone size, as once, few, many or a class for expanded clones.

TGTGCCAGCAGCTTGGGTTCCTCCCACAAAGTGGATACGCAGTATTTT CASSLGSSHKVDTQYF TRBV5-5 NA TRBJ2-3 NA
TGTGCCAGTACCCTCCCGGGACATCGCAACACCATATATTTT CASTLPGHRNTIYF TRBV19 NA TRBJ1-3 NA
TGTGCCAGCAGTGAACCCATGAGGGGCTACACCTTC CASSEPMRGYTF TRBV6-1 NA TRBJ1-2 NA
TGTGCCAGCAGTGAGTTCAGACTTAACTATGGCTACACCTTC CASSEFRLNYGYTF TRBV6-1 NA TRBJ1-2 NA
TGTGCCAGCAGCGACCCCCGGGACTCGTCCTACAATGAGCAGTTCTTC CASSDPRDSSYNEQFF TRBV5-4 NA TRBJ2-1 NA
TGTGCCAGCAGCCAAGATCATCGGGGGGGAGATACGCAGTATTTT CASSQDHRGGDTQYF TRBV3-1/TRBV3-2 TRBD2 TRBJ2-3 NA
TGTGCCAGCAAACCGGCAGGGGGCGTTCTCGGGGAGCTGTTTTTT CASKPAGGVLGELFF TRBV9 TRBD1 TRBJ2-2 NA
TGTGCCAGCAGCTTAGCTTCCCGGGGGTCCTACGAGCAGTACTTC CASSLASRGSYEQYF TRBV5-4 NA TRBJ2-7 NA
TGTGCCAGTAGTACCACAGGGGAACACTATGGCTACACCTTC CASSTTGEHYGYTF TRBV19 TRBD1 TRBJ1-2 NA
TGTGCCAGCAGCCTTAGAGGCAGGTCGCACTATGGCTACACCTTC CASSLRGRSHYGYTF TRBV3-1/TRBV3-2 NA TRBJ1-2 NA
TGTGCCAGCAGCTTGCCCGCAGGGTCTTCCTACGAGCAGTACTTC CASSLPAGSSYEQYF TRBV5-4 NA TRBJ2-7 NA
TGTGCCAGCAGCCAAGGATTCCGAGTGGGGGTAGGCGAGCAGTACTTC CASSQGFRVGVGEQYF TRBV3-1/TRBV3-2 NA TRBJ2-7 once
TGTGCCACCGGGACAGCCCTCTACGAGCAGTACTTC CATGTALYEQYF TRBV10-3 TRBD1 TRBJ2-7 NA
TGTGCCAGCAGTGGAAGCACTCCTGAAGAGACCCAGTACTTC CASSGSTPEETQYF TRBV2 NA TRBJ2-5 few
TGTGCCAGTAGTCTGGACAGGGGCTACGAGCAGTACTTC CASSLDRGYEQYF TRBV19 TRBD1 TRBJ2-7 NA
TGTGCCAGTAGTACCGACCCGCGGGGGACCTACAATGAGCAGTTCTTC CASSTDPRGTYNEQFF TRBV19 TRBD2 TRBJ2-1 NA
TGTGCCAGCCTCCTCGACGGGGAAGTCTCTGGAAACACCATATATTTT CASLLDGEVSGNTIYF TRBV6-6 NA TRBJ1-3 few
TGTGCCAGCAGCTTAGTATCAGCGGGAGCCACCGGGGAGCTGTTTTTT CASSLVSAGATGELFF TRBV7-2 TRBD2 TRBJ2-2 NA
TGTGCCAGCAGCGCGAAGGGACAGGGAGGATACGGCTACACCTTC CASSAKGQGGYGYTF TRBV2 TRBD1 TRBJ1-2 NA
TGTGCCAGCAGCTTCAGCATAAGTGGAAACACCATATATTTT CASSFSISGNTIYF TRBV5-4 NA TRBJ1-3 NA
TGTGCCAGCAGCCCGGGGGGGGGAACTTATGGCTACACCTTC CASSPGGGTYGYTF TRBV5-4 NA TRBJ1-2 few
TGCGCCAGCAGCTTGACAAATGCGGGACAGGAATTACAGTATTTT CASSLTNAGQELQYF TRBV5-1 TRBD1 TRBJ2-3 once
TGCGCCAGCAGCTTGGTTCCAGGAAGCACAGATACGCAGTATTTT CASSLVPGSTDTQYF TRBV5-1 NA TRBJ2-3 NA
TGTGCCAGCAGTCTCACGGGGGGGCAGACCGGCAGAAAGGACACTGAAGCTTTCTTT CASSLTGGQTGRKDTEAFF TRBV6-4 NA TRBJ1-1 NA
TGTGCCAGCACCTCGACAGTCTACAATGAGCAGTTCTTC CASTSTVYNEQFF TRBV6-5 NA TRBJ2-1 once
TGTGCCAGCAGCCCCGGGACAGTCAATTCACCCCTCCACTTT CASSPGTVNSPLHF TRBV3-1/TRBV3-2 TRBD1 TRBJ1-6 NA
TGTGCCAGCAACCCCCCAGGGAACTATGGCTACACCTTC CASNPPGNYGYTF TRBV28 NA TRBJ1-2 once
TGTGCCAGTAGCCCCTACGGCGGGGAGACCCAGTACTTC CASSPYGGETQYF TRBV19 NA TRBJ2-5 NA
TGTGCCAGCAGCTCAAGGGCCCGGGGGGGAGCTTTCTTT CASSSRARGGAFF TRBV3-1/TRBV3-2 NA TRBJ1-1 once
TGCAGCGGCTCTACAGGGTTGAATCAGCCCCAGCATTTT CSGSTGLNQPQHF TRBV29-1 NA TRBJ1-5 once
TGTGCCAGCAGTCGTCTAGCGGGGGGCACAGATACGCAGTATTTT CASSRLAGGTDTQYF TRBV3-1/TRBV3-2 TRBD2 TRBJ2-3 NA
TGTGCCAGCAGCTCGGCGGGGGCCCTAACTGGGGCCAACGTCCTGACTTTC CASSSAGALTGANVLTF TRBV27 NA TRBJ2-6 once
TGTGCCAGCAGCCCCCCGCTAGCGGGAAAATACAATGAGCAGTTCTTC CASSPPLAGKYNEQFF TRBV11-3 TRBD2 TRBJ2-1 NA
TGTGCCAGCAGCATGGGACAAAACATTCAGTACTTC CASSMGQNIQYF TRBV7-9 NA TRBJ2-4 NA
TGTGCCAGCAGTTTAAAGACAGGCCACTATGGCTACACCTTC CASSLKTGHYGYTF TRBV27 NA TRBJ1-2 NA
TGTGCCAGCAGCCCCGGACAGAGGGACACTGAAGCTTTCTTT CASSPGQRDTEAFF TRBV5-4 NA TRBJ1-1 NA
TGTGCCAGCAGGGCTGGGGGGGGCTATGGCTACACCTTC CASRAGGGYGYTF TRBV12-3/TRBV12-4 NA TRBJ1-2 NA
TGTGCCATCAGATCACGGGGGGGAACAGATACGCAGTATTTT CAIRSRGGTDTQYF TRBV10-3 TRBD2 TRBJ2-3 NA
TGTGCCATCAGTGACCCCCTACGGGGTTCCTACGAGCAGTACTTC CAISDPLRGSYEQYF TRBV10-3 NA TRBJ2-7 NA
TGTGCCAGCAGCTTAGCACTAGCGGGAGGTAAGAATGAGCAGTTCTTC CASSLALAGGKNEQFF TRBV13 TRBD2 TRBJ2-1 NA
TGCGCCAGCAGCTTGAGACTAGCGGGAGTACGGGGTACAGATACGCAGTATTTT CASSLRLAGVRGTDTQYF TRBV5-1 TRBD2 TRBJ2-3 once
TGTGCCAGCACCGGACAGGGGGACTATGGCTACACCTTC CASTGQGDYGYTF TRBV6-5 TRBD1 TRBJ1-2 NA
TGTGCCAGCAGCAACCGGCAGAAGAGCTCTGGAAACACCATATATTTT CASSNRQKSSGNTIYF TRBV7-8 NA TRBJ1-3 NA
TGTGCCAGCAGCCCCCCCGTTGTCTATGGCTACACCTTC CASSPPVVYGYTF TRBV2 NA TRBJ1-2 NA
TGTGCCACCAGCAGAGATCTCAATCAGCCCCAGCATTTT CATSRDLNQPQHF TRBV15 NA TRBJ1-5 NA